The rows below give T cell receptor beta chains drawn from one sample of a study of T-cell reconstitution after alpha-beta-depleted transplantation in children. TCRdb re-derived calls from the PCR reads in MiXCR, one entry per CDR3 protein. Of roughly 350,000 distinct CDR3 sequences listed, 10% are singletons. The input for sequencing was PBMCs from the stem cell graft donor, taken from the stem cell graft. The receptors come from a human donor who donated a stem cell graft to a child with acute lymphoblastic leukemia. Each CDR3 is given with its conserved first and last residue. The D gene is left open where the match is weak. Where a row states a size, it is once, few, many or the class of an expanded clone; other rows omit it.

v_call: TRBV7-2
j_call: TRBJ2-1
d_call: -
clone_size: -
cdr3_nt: TGTGCCAGCAGCTTTTCTTACCGGGAAAAAATATTCTTC
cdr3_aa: CASSFSYREKIFF

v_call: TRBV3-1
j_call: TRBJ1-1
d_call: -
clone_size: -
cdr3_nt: TGTGCCAGCTGTTCCCCCTCGTTCAGGGGTAAGGGGGTTGACACTGAAGCTTTCTTT
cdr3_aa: CASCSPSFRGKGVDTEAFF

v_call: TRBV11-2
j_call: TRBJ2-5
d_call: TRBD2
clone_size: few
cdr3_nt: TGTGCCAGCAGCTCCGTGAGCGGGAGGGACCTGGGGACCCAGTACTTC
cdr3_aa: CASSSVSGRDLGTQYF

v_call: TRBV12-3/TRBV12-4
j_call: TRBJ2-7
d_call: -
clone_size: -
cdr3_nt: TGTGCCAGCAGTTTTAAGGTTTTACCCTACGAGCAGTACTTC
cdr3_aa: CASSFKVLPYEQYF

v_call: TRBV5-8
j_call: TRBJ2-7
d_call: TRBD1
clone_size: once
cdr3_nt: TGTGCCAGCACCCGGGACAGGGTCTACGAGCAGTACTTC
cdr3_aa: CASTRDRVYEQYF

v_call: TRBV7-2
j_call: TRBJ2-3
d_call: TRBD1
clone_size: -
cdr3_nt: TGTGCCAGCAGCCATGACAGGGGCTCGCAGTATTTT
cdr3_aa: CASSHDRGSQYF

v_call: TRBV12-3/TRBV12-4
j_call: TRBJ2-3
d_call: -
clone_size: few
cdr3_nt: TGTGCCAGCAACTCTGGTACAGATACGCAGTATTTT
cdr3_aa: CASNSGTDTQYF

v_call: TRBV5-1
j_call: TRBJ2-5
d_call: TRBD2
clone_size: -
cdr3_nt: TGCGCCAGCAGCCCCCCTAGCGGAGAGACCCAGTACTTC
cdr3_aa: CASSPPSGETQYF

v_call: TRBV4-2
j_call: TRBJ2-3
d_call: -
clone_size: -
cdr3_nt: TGTGCCAGCAGCCAAGGGGCCACCACGAACACAGATACGCAGTATTTT
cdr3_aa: CASSQGATTNTDTQYF

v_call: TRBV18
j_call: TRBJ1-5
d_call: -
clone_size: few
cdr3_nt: TGTGCCAGCTCACCAGAGGTTAGAGGGCCCCAGCATTTT
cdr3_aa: CASSPEVRGPQHF

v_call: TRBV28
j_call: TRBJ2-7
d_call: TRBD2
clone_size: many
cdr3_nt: TGTGCTAGCGGGAGAGAGGGCTACGAGCAGTACTTC
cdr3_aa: CASGREGYEQYF

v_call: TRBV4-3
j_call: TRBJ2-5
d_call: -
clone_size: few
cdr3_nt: TGCGCCAGCAGCCAGACTCCACAGGGTCCCCGGGAGACCCAGTACTTC
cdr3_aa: CASSQTPQGPRETQYF

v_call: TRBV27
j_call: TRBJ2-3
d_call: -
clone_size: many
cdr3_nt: TGTGCCAGCAGCCTTCGTACTACAGGCACAGATACGCAGTATTTT
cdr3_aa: CASSLRTTGTDTQYF

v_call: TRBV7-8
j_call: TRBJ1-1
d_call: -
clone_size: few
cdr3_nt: TGTGCCAGCAGCTGGGGACGACCGAACACTGAAGCTTTCTTT
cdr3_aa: CASSWGRPNTEAFF

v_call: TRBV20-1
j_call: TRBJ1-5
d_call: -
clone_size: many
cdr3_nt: TGCAGTGCTAGTTCTGGATCGGGAGGTCAGCCCCAGCATTTT
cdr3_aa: CSASSGSGGQPQHF

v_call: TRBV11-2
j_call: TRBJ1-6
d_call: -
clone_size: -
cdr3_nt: TGTGCCAGCAGCTCGGACAGTAATTCACCCCTCCACTTT
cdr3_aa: CASSSDSNSPLHF

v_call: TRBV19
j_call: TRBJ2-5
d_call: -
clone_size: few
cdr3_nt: TGTGCCAGTAGTACGATAGTTGGGGGGACAGCCGAAGAGACCCAGTACTTC
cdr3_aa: CASSTIVGGTAEETQYF

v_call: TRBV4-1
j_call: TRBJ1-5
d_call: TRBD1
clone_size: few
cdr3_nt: TGCGCCAGCAGCCCCCGAGGGACAGACGACCAGCCCCAGCATTTT
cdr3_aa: CASSPRGTDDQPQHF

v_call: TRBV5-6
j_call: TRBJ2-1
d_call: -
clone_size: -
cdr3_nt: TGTGCCAGCAGCTTAGTTGAGGGTATAAGCGACAATGAGCAGTTCTTC
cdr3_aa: CASSLVEGISDNEQFF

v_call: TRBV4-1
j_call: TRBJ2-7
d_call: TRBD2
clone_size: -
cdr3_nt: TGCGCCAGCAGCCAAGATGTGCGGGAGGGCCCCTACGAGCAGTACTTC
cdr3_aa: CASSQDVREGPYEQYF

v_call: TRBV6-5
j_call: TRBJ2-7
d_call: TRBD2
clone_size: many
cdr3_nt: TGTGCCAGCAGTCCTTATGCCGTGACTAGCGGGAGAGGCTACGAGCAGTACTTC
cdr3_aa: CASSPYAVTSGRGYEQYF

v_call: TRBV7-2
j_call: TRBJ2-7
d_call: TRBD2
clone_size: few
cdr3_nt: TGTGCCAGCAGCTCTATAGCGGGGTGGAGCTCCTACGAGCAGTACTTC
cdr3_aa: CASSSIAGWSSYEQYF